This T cell receptor (beta chain) was identified during a study of molecular identifiers for immune sequencing clone quantification. This clonotype was detected many times. Antigen specificity is unknown. Study-wide results and caveats: In naive cells, clones above 20 RNA copies held under 1% of molecules, whereas in effector cells they held over 97%.

TCRdb recomputed calls from the PCR reads with MiXCR, one row per CDR3 protein. In the table there are about 640,000 distinct CDR3 sequences, just under 20% of which are singletons. The source of this sequence is a human donor in good health. Some libraries in this study had Jurkat cell RNA spiked in. The source material was naive CD8+ T cells from blood, with Jurkat cell RNA spiked in. Subset defined: FACS-sorted CD8+CD4-CCR7+CD45RA+ naive T cells.

The CDR3 here is CASSLTGGTYEQYF. The CDR3 DNA reads TGTGCCAGCAGCTTGACAGGGGGTACCTACGAGCAGTACTTC. This chain joins TRBV7-9 and TRBJ2-7, with TRBD1 matching over 9 bases. After removal of 3 bases from V and 2 bases from J, the junction contained 2 bases not matched to a gene. Germline loops: CDR1 SEHNR, CDR2 FQNEAQ (reference sequence). The CDR3 length is 14 residues. The full variable domain, in which reference TRBV7-9 and TRBJ2-7 provide the parts outside the CDR3, is DTGVSQNPRHKITKRGQNVTFRCDPISEHNRLYWYRQTLGQGPEFLTYFQNEAQLEKSRLLSDRFSAERPKGSFSTLEIQRTEQGDSAMYLCASSLTGGTYEQYFGPGTRLTVT.